This passage covers 3 T cell receptor beta chains from one sample sequenced in a study of beta chain features in type 1 diabetes. Expressed TCRB transcripts were sequenced after all isolated RNA was converted to cDNA. Sequencing used immunoSEQ multiplex PCR; TCRdb keeps in-frame clones, though not all of them. The table has 860,000 or so clones, under 20% seen once. Input material: naive CD4+ T cells from blood. Receptors originate from a woman younger than 30 in good health.

This chain uses TRBV28 with TRBJ2-7, with a possible D match to TRBD2 (6 bases). The CDR3 loop spans 14 amino acids. Trimming took off 5 bases at V and 6 bases at J, with 17 bases between the two ends. Germline V lookup: CDR1 MDHEN, CDR2 SYDVKM. The CDR3 region is CASSPGGTSGEQYF. CDR3 coding DNA: TGTGCCAGCAGTCCAGGCGGGACCTCGGGCGAGCAGTACTTC.

This clone has only a few counts. The V gene is TRBV28, the J gene TRBJ2-7, with D unclear. Trimming pared 4 bases from V and 3 bases from J, leaving 13 bases between. The CDR3 covers 14 residues. Looked up from germline, CDR1 is MDHEN and CDR2 is SYDVKM. CDR3 DNA sequence: TGTGCCAGCAGTTCTGATGCGGTGCTCTACGAGCAGTACTTC. It encodes CASSSDAVLYEQYF.

This clone was detected only a few times. This chain joins TRBV7-3 and TRBJ2-7; D is unclear. CDR1 is SGHTA, CDR2 FQGTGA, per germline. The CDR3 totals 11 residues. Between the trimmed V and J ends, which lost 5 bases and 3 bases, there was a span of 5 bases. The CDR3 here is CASSTFYEQYF. CDR3 in DNA: TGTGCCAGCAGCACGTTCTACGAGCAGTACTTC.